This T cell receptor beta chain was documented in a study of T cell changes during pregnancy in multiple sclerosis. Measured with immunoSEQ multiplex PCR; TCRdb has only the in-frame clones, and not every one. Of around 74,000 clones in the sample, about 85% are singletons; the top ten hold over 3%. Trimming cost V 3 bases and J 4 bases; bases outside gene matches: 10. CDR1 and CDR2 (germline): SEHNR, FQNEAQ (reference sequence). The length of the CDR3 is 17 residues. The sequence was collected from a female donor with multiple sclerosis, enrolled in a pregnancy study. The sequences come from peripheral blood, collected before pregnancy. The chain couples TRBV7-9 to TRBJ2-3, with 10 bases identical to TRBD2. CDR3 in DNA: TGTGCCAGCAGCTTGTCTATCCTAGCGGGAGAGGCAGATACGCAGTATTTT. Amino acid sequence: CASSLSILAGEADTQYF.